What follows are 28 T cell receptor beta chains derived from one specimen sequenced in a study of T-cell reconstitution after alpha-beta-depleted transplantation in children. Preparation of the TCRbeta library used unique molecular identifiers. From the PCR reads, TCRdb called clonotypes with MiXCR, one entry per CDR3 protein. The sample carries almost 500,000 distinct CDR3 sequences, roughly a tenth recorded once. This specimen was PBMCs, taken before TCRalphabeta/CD19-depleted stem cell transplant. The receptors were gathered from a child aged 2-15 years with inherited bone marrow failure, due to receive a stem cell transplant.

The chain joins TRBV28 to TRBJ2-7; 7 nucleotides match TRBD1. The CDR3 extends over 13 amino acids. The V gene's germline CDR1 is MDHEN and CDR2 SYDVKM. Trimming at V came to 8 bases and at J to 0 bases, leaving 4 bases not matched to a gene. The CDR3 loop reads CASWDRLSYEQYF. CDR3 sequence (DNA): TGTGCCAGCTGGGACAGACTCTCCTACGAGCAGTACTTC.

This clonotype has a count of ten or more. The rearrangement joins TRBV27 to TRBJ2-2; 7 bases fit TRBD2. CDR3 length: 17 residues. After removal of 5 bases from V and 2 bases from J, the junction contained 11 bases not matched to a gene. The germline V gene has CDR1 MNHEY and CDR2 SMNVEV (reference sequence). The CDR3 DNA follows: TGTGCCAGCAGTCCGGGATGGGGCGGGAGAAACACCGGGGAGCTGTTTTTT. Translated: CASSPGWGGRNTGELFF.

The V and J genes are TRBV20-1 and TRBJ2-3; 11 positions match TRBD2. Germline lookup yields CDR1 DFQATT and CDR2 SNEGSKA (reference sequence). The CDR3 has 14 amino acids. Trimming took 6 bases from V and 3 from J; bases not matched to a gene: 5. The CDR3 bases are TGCAGTGCCCCACTAGCGGGAGAAACAGATACGCAGTATTTT. It yields the protein CSAPLAGETDTQYF.

This clonotype was recorded many times. V gene TRBV4-3 combines with J gene TRBJ2-5, with 7 bases that match TRBD1. The J segment lost 1 base and the V segment lost 1 base, leaving 6 bases of the junction unmatched. The CDR3 spans 16 residues. The germline V gene encodes CDR1 LGHNA and CDR2 YSLEER. CDR3 sequence reads: CASSQVYGTAQETQYF. The CDR3 DNA reads as TGCGCCAGCAGCCAAGTATATGGGACAGCCCAAGAGACCCAGTACTTC.

About this clonotype itself: Mismatch with germline at one junction end may stem from a read error. This rearrangement joins TRBV27 to TRBJ2-5, with TRBD1 matching 7 bases. The germline V gene has CDR1 MNHEY and CDR2 SMNVEV (reference sequence). The CDR3 has 16 amino acids. CDR3 loop: CASRTLPGTAKETRYF. CDR3 sequence (DNA): TGTGCCAGCAGGACTCTCCCCGGGACAGCCAAAGAGACCCGGTACTTC.

The table lists this clonotype with a few counts. This chain connects TRBV7-8 to TRBJ2-7; D remains ambiguous. The CDR3 spans 16 residues. V lost 5 bases, J lost 3 bases, and 20 bases lay in between. Germline V gene sequence: CDR1 SGHVS, CDR2 FQNEAQ. The CDR3 coding sequence is TGTGCCAGCAGCGCAGGACCAAGCATGGGTATCTACGAGCAGTACTTC. It is translated as CASSAGPSMGIYEQYF.

This clonotype came up many times. The rearrangement joins TRBV10-3 to TRBJ2-7; D is possibly TRBD2 (5 bases). V dropped 0 bases and J dropped 3 bases, with 9 bases sitting between them. The CDR3 runs 14 residues. Germline-derived CDR1 and CDR2 are ENHRY and SYGVKD. This chain's CDR3 is CAISESILDYEQYF. The CDR3 DNA is TGTGCCATCAGTGAGTCGATACTAGACTACGAGCAGTACTTC.

This clonotype was seen more than once but under ten times. The chain uses TRBV6-1 and TRBJ2-4; a possible D gene is TRBD1 (6 bases). Germline V gene lookup returns CDR1 MNHNS and CDR2 SASEGT. The CDR3 loop spans 13 amino acids. V lost 6 bases and J lost 4, with 10 bases in between. CDR3 coding DNA: TGTGCCAGCAGATGGACAGTAAAAAACATTCAGTACTTC. Protein product: CASRWTVKNIQYF.

The rearrangement joins TRBV16 to TRBJ1-1; D may be TRBD1 (6 bases). Trimming took off 3 bases at V and 5 bases at J, with 19 bases between the two ends. This CDR3 region has 16 residues. Per the germline V gene, CDR1 is KGHSY and CDR2 is FQNENV. CDR3 amino acids: CASSQGGQGLLTEAFF. The CDR3 DNA follows: TGTGCCAGCAGCCAGGGTGGGCAGGGGCTCTTGACTGAAGCTTTCTTT.

At least ten counts were recorded for this clonotype. This chain links TRBV4-3 with TRBJ2-7; weak D call: TRBD1 (8 bases). The V gene's germline CDR1 is LGHNA and CDR2 YSLEER. The V gene lost 2 bases and the J gene lost 4 bases, with 15 bases spanning the gap. The CDR3 length is 15 residues. The CDR3 here is CASSQRTGGGYEQYF. CDR3 nucleotide sequence: TGCGCCAGCAGCCAACGAACAGGGGGGGGTTACGAGCAGTACTTC.

This clonotype was observed at least ten times. V is TRBV13 and J is TRBJ2-3, with D possibly TRBD1 on 6 matching bases. The germline V gene encodes CDR1 PRHDT and CDR2 FYEKMQ (reference sequence). The CDR3 has 14 amino acids. V shed 4 bases and J shed 3 bases, with 11 bases lying between them. In DNA, the CDR3 is TGTGCCAGCAGCTCGGACAGTGTGACAGATACGCAGTATTTT. It yields the protein CASSSDSVTDTQYF.

This clonotype was counted at least ten times. The gene calls are TRBV4-3 and TRBJ2-7; 9 bases align to TRBD2. Germline CDR1 and CDR2: LGHNA and YSLEER. Trimming cost V 2 bases and J 6 bases; bases outside gene matches: 11. This CDR3 is 16 amino acids long. In nucleotides, the CDR3 is TGCGCCAGCAGCCAAACGATTAGCGGGAGACGGGTCGAGCAGTACTTC. Encoded protein: CASSQTISGRRVEQYF.

This clonotype was picked up many times. The V and J genes are TRBV6-5 and TRBJ2-1; unclear D gene. V was trimmed by 2 bases and J by 4 bases, leaving 9 bases between them. This CDR3 is 14 amino acids long. Germline V gene sequence: CDR1 MNHEY, CDR2 SVGAGI. CDR3 protein: CASSYGNTYNEQFF. The CDR3 nucleotides are TGTGCCAGCAGTTACGGGAACACATACAATGAGCAGTTCTTC.

This clonotype was found many times. The V call is TRBV10-3, the J call TRBJ1-2; 8 nucleotides match TRBD1. Germline V gene lookup returns CDR1 ENHRY and CDR2 SYGVKD. J was trimmed by 2 bases and V by 3 bases; bases with no gene match: 2. The CDR3 sequence is 14 residues long. The CDR3 nucleotides are TGTGCCATCAGTGAACAGGGGGGGAACTATGGCTACACCTTC. Its protein product is CAISEQGGNYGYTF.

At least ten counts were recorded for this clonotype. The chain uses TRBV7-2 and TRBJ2-1; D is undetermined. The CDR3 extends over 13 amino acids. With 4 bases removed from V and 7 bases from J, the gap between germline ends came to 11 bases. CDR1 is SGHTA and CDR2 is FQGNSA in the germline V gene. CDR3 loop: CASSSEVRNEQFF. As DNA, the CDR3 is TGTGCCAGCAGCTCAGAGGTCCGGAATGAGCAGTTCTTC.

This clonotype was observed at least ten times. The chain uses TRBV5-1 and TRBJ1-2, with D maybe TRBD1 (5 bases). V lost 3 bases to trimming and J lost 10 bases, with 22 bases between them. This CDR3 is built from 15 residues. Per the germline V gene, CDR1 is SGHRS and CDR2 is YFSETQ. CDR3 DNA: TGCGCCAGCAGCTCGGGGACTGGCGGGCTCGAATCCTACACCTTC. As protein: CASSSGTGGLESYTF.

This clonotype was seen ten or more times. The chain employs TRBV2 and TRBJ2-7; D is unresolved. The CDR3 extends over 14 amino acids. From germline, CDR1 is SNHLY and CDR2 FYNNEI. V lost 6 bases and J lost 7, with 19 bases in between. The CDR3 is CASRTPGRSKEQYF. The CDR3 DNA reads as TGTGCCAGCAGGACCCCCGGCCGGAGTAAAGAGCAGTACTTC.

This clonotype was seen repeatedly, ten times or more. The V and J genes are TRBV28 and TRBJ1-1; a possible D gene is TRBD1 (5 bases). The CDR3 totals 15 residues. CDR1 MDHEN and CDR2 SYDVKM come from the germline V gene. Trimming stripped 5 bases from V and 1 base from J, with 14 bases between. The CDR3 region has the DNA TGTGCCAGCAGTCCTTACCCCGGACAGAACACTGAAGCTTTCTTT. Translated: CASSPYPGQNTEAFF.

This clonotype was picked up many times. The V gene is TRBV30, the J gene TRBJ2-7, with a possible D match to TRBD2 (7 bases). Trimming cost V 0 bases and J 1 base, with 19 bases left between them. Looked up from germline, CDR1 is GTSNPN and CDR2 is SVGIG (reference sequence). This CDR3 has 17 residues. In DNA form, the CDR3 reads TGTGCCTGGAGTGTACCGGGGGGCTTAGGATCGTCCTACGAGCAGTACTTC. Translated: CAWSVPGGLGSSYEQYF.

In this sample, this clonotype turned up many times. V and J are TRBV11-2 and TRBJ2-4, with TRBD2 matching 7 bases. Losses at the gene ends were 2 bases for V and 8 bases for J; bases not matched to a gene: 6. Germline V gives CDR1 SGHAT, CDR2 FQNNGV. The CDR3 has 14 amino acids. DNA of the CDR3: TGTGCCAGCAGCTTATGGGGCGGGGGACACATTCAGTACTTC. It specifies CASSLWGGGHIQYF.

Only a few counts were recorded for this clonotype. The rearrangement links TRBV4-3 to TRBJ1-1, with D tentatively TRBD1 (6 bases). V lost 3 bases and J lost 3, with 11 bases in between. Germline CDR1 is LGHNA and CDR2 is YSLEER. This CDR3 has 14 amino acids. The chain's CDR3 is CASSQPNRDTEAFF. Here the CDR3 DNA reads TGCGCCAGCAGCCAGCCTAACAGGGACACTGAAGCTTTCTTT.

This clonotype has more than one count but fewer than ten. The rearrangement uses TRBV20-1 and TRBJ2-3; no clear D. The CDR3 is 15 residues long. The germline V gene encodes CDR1 DFQATT and CDR2 SNEGSKA (reference sequence). V lost 3 bases and J 0 bases, leaving 13 bases between the germline ends. CDR3 in DNA: TGCAGTGCTAGGTCCCTAGTCTCTAGCACAGATACGCAGTATTTT. This codes for CSARSLVSSTDTQYF.

In this sample, this clonotype turned up many times. The V and J genes are TRBV5-1 and TRBJ2-5; D remains unclear. Trimming removed 1 base at V and 12 bases at J, with 19 bases between. The CDR3 is 14 residues long. Germline CDR1 and CDR2: SGHRS and YFSETQ. CDR3 DNA sequence: TGCGCCAGCAGCTTGAGTAGAGACATGTCTAGTGAGTACTTC. Its protein is CASSLSRDMSSEYF. Combining the CDR3 with reference TRBV5-1 and TRBJ2-5 gives the whole variable domain KAGVTQTPRYLIKTRGQQVTLSCSPISGHRSVSWYQQTPGQGLQFLFEYFSETQRNKGNFPGRFSGRQFSNSRSEMNVSTLELGDSALYLCASSLSRDMSSEYFGPGTRLLVL.

This clonotype was seen repeatedly, ten times or more. The chain couples TRBV5-5 to TRBJ2-7, with D tentatively TRBD1 (5 bases). This CDR3 is built from 14 residues. Trimming took 4 bases from V and 0 from J, leaving 11 bases between them. Germline V gives CDR1 SGHKS, CDR2 YYEKEE (reference sequence). The CDR3 protein is CASSAQGFSYEQYF. CDR3 in DNA: TGTGCCAGCAGCGCCCAGGGTTTCTCCTACGAGCAGTACTTC.

The V gene is TRBV21-1, the J gene TRBJ2-7; TRBD2 reflects the table's D call only, with no check against the DNA. TRBV21-1 is deemed a pseudogene. The CDR3 totals 15 residues. The DNA of the CDR3 is TGTGCCAGCATCCGGCGGGCTAGTGCGGGCTACGAGCAGTACTTC. As protein: CASIRRASAGYEQYF.

The chain is built from TRBV7-6 and TRBJ2-3; 8 bases are shared with TRBD2. Germline V gene data show CDR1 as SGHVS and CDR2 as FNYEAQ. The CDR3 is 16 residues long. Trimming took 2 bases from V and 8 from J; bases not matched to a gene: 12. The CDR3 bases are TGTGCCAGCAGCTTAAGGCTAGCGGGCGGCGCGGGTACGCAGTATTTT. This sequence encodes CASSLRLAGGAGTQYF.

This clonotype was detected ten times or more. This chain links TRBV25-1 with TRBJ1-1; a possible D gene is TRBD1 (6 bases). The CDR3 runs 13 residues. Trimming stripped 6 bases from V and 0 bases from J, with 8 bases between. Germline V gene sequence: CDR1 MGHDK, CDR2 SYGVNS. The CDR3, as DNA: TGTGCCAGCAGAGGGGGGATGAACACTGAAGCTTTCTTT. Its protein is CASRGGMNTEAFF.

This clonotype was recorded at least ten times. This sequence joins TRBV28 and TRBJ2-3; TRBD1 matches at 9 bases. CDR1 and CDR2 from the germline V gene are MDHEN and SYDVKM. This CDR3 has 15 residues. Losses at the gene ends were 7 bases for V and 4 bases for J; bases not matched to a gene: 9. The CDR3 coding sequence is TGTGCCAGCACCCTGGGACAGGGTCCGGCAGATACGCAGTATTTT. Translation gives CASTLGQGPADTQYF.